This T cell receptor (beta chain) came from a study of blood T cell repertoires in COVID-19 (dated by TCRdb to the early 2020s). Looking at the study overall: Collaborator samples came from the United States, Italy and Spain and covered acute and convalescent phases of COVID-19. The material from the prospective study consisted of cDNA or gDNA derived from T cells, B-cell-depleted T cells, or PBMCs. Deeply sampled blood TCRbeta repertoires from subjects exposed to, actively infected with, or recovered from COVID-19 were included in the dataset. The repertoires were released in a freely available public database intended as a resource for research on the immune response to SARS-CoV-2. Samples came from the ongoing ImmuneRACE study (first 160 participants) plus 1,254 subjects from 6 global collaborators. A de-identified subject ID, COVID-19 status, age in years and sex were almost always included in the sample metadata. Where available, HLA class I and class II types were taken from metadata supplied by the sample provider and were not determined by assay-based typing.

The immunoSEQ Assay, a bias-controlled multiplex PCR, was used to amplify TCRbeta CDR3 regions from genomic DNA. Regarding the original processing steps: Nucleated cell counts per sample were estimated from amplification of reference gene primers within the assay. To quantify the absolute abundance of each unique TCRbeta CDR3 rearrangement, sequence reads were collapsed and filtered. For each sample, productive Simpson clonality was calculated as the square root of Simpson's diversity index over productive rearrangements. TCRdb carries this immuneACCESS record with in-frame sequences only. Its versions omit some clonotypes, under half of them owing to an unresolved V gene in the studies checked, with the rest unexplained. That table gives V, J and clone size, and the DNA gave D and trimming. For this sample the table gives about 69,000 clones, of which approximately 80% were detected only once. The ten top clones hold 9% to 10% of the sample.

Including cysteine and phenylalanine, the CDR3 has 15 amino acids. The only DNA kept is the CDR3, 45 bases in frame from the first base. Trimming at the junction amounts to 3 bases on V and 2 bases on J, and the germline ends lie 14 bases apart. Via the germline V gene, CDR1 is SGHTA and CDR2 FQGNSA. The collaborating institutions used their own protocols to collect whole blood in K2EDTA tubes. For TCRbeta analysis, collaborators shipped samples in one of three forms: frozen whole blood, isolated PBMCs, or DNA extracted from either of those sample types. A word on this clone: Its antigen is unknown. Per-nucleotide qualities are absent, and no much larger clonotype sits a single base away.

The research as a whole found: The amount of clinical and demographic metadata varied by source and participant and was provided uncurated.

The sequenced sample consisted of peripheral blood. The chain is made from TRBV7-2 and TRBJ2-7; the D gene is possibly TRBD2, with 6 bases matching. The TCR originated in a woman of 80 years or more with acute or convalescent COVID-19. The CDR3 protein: CASSFWASDTYEQYF. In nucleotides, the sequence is TGTGCCAGCAGCTTTTGGGCTAGCGATACCTACGAGCAGTACTTC.